This TCR beta chain was recovered during a study of OX40 agonist ivuxolimab in advanced cancers. Whole-study context: Aged about 23 to 90 with a mean of about 60 years, they were 75% to 85% male. Enrollees could have had prior anti-PD-1, anti-PD-L1 or anti-CTLA-4 therapy, which around 43% had received. Study observations and caveats: Several nonresponders also turned out to have low normalized T-cell clonal expansion. There was clonal expansion of CD4+ and CD8+ blood T cells by week 6 at 0.1 to 3.0 mg/kg.

V was cut by 0 bases and J by 2 bases, with 11 bases left in between. In germline, CDR1 is SGHRS, CDR2 YFSETQ. The CDR3 runs 15 residues. A word on this clone: Antigen unknown.

Clones were read by immunoSEQ multiplex PCR, and TCRdb kept only the in-frame ones, dropping some. The sample contains more than 55,000 clones, about 87% of which appear only once. This TCR was recovered from an adult with an advanced solid tumor such as melanoma, head and neck, liver or kidney cancer. This material consisted of CD4+ or CD8+ T cells sorted from blood, taken in a trial of the OX40 agonist ivuxolimab. This chain connects TRBV5-1 to TRBJ2-5, with D perhaps matching TRBD1 (6 bases). CDR3 coding DNA: TGCGCCAGCAGCTTGGACCCAGGGGTACAAGAGACCCAGTACTTC. Translating gives CASSLDPGVQETQYF.